This T cell receptor (beta chain) was profiled in a study of metastatic and nonmetastatic thyroid tumors. At the level of the study: Blood and tumor or nodule tissue repertoires from malignant and benign thyroid patients were compared. Findings of the study overall: Relative to benign nodules, malignant thyroid tumors were reportedly characterized by significantly elevated TCR beta diversity in blood and tumor.

This clone showed up many times. Its specificity is unknown. No treatment of any kind had been given to any patient before thyroid surgery. Original data processing: Built for papillary thyroid cancer, a distant-metastasis classifier drew on CDR3 differences across clinicopathological groups. TCRdb reanalyzed the PCR reads with MiXCR. These V and J calls are TCRdb output, not the study's own analysis. The sample holds over 20,000 clones, about 11% seen once. This TCR derives from a female donor with papillary thyroid cancer or a benign thyroid nodule (not recorded which). Some clones in this sample may be carry-over from other donors' samples. The sequenced material came from blood.

CDR3 sequence: CASSQDIMAASYGYTF. The CDR3 nucleotides are TGCGCCAGCAGCCAAGATATAATGGCGGCTTCCTATGGCTACACCTTC. The V call is TRBV4-1, the J call TRBJ1-2; D ambiguous. Looked up from germline, CDR1 is MGHRA and CDR2 is YSYEKL. The CDR3 length is 16 residues. Trimming stripped 0 bases from V and 4 bases from J, with 15 bases between.